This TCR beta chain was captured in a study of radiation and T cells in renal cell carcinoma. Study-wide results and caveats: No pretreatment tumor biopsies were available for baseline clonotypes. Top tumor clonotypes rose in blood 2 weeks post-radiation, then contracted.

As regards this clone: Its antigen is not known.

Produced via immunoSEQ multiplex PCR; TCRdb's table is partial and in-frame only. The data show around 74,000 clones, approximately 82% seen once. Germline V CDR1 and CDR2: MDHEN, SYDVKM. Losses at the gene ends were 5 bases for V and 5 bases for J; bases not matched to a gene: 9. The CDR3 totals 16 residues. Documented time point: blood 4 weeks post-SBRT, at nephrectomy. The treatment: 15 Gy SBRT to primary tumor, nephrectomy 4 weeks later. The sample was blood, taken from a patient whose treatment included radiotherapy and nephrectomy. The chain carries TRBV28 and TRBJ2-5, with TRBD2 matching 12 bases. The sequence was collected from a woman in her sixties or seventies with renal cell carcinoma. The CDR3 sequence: CASSVLLAGGSETQYF. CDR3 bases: TGTGCCAGCAGTGTCTTACTAGCGGGAGGAAGTGAGACCCAGTACTTC. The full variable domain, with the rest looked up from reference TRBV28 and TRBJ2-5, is DVKVTQSSRYLVKRTGEKVFLECVQDMDHENMFWYRQDPGLGLRLIYFSYDVKMKEKGDIPEGYSVSREKKERFSLILESASTNQTSMYLCASSVLLAGGSETQYFGPGTRLLVL.